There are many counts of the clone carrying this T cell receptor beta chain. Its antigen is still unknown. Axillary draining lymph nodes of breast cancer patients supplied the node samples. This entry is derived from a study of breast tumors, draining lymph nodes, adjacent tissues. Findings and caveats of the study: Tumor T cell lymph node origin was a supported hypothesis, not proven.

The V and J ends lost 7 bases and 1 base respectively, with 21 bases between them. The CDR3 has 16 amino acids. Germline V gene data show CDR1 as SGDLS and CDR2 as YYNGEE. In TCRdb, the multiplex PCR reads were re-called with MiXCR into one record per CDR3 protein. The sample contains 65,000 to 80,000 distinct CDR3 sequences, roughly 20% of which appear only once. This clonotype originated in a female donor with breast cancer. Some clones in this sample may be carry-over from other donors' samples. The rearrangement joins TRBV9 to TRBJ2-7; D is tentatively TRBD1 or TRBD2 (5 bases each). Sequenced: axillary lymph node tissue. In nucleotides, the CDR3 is TGTGCCAGCCCTTTGAGTTACGGGACCCATTCCTACGAGCAGTACTTC. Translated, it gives CASPLSYGTHSYEQYF.